A single sample is the source of the 28 T cell receptor beta chains below, sequenced in a study of shared clonotypes between healthy human individuals. The repertoire was sequenced with immunoSEQ multiplex PCR; TCRdb's copy has only in-frame clones and lacks some. The table lists approximately 980,000 clones, over 60% of them singletons. The sequenced sample consisted of memory CD4+ T cells sorted from blood. This sample's subset: CD45RA-negative fraction. Receptor source: a man between 18 and 35 years old in good health.

The chain's CDR3 is CASSEAGAQRPQHF. The CDR3 DNA follows: TGTGCCAGCAGTGAAGCGGGAGCGCAACGGCCCCAGCATTTT. This rearrangement joins TRBV6-1 to TRBJ1-5; the D is unclear. V shed 0 bases and J shed 9 bases, with 12 bases lying between them. This CDR3 comprises 14 residues. Germline V lookup: CDR1 MNHNS, CDR2 SASEGT.

This chain links TRBV28 with TRBJ1-2; 9 nucleotides align to TRBD1. This CDR3 comprises 14 residues. Germline V lookup: CDR1 MDHEN, CDR2 SYDVKM. V shed 6 bases, J shed 4 bases, and the junction held 6 bases outside the gene matches. The CDR3, as DNA: TGTGCCAGCAGAACGGGACAGGGAAGCTATGGCTACACCTTC. Protein product: CASRTGQGSYGYTF.

The chain is built from TRBV4-1 and TRBJ2-4; D ambiguous. V lost 1 base, J lost 8 bases, and 9 bases lay in between. This CDR3 contains 13 residues. From germline, CDR1 is MGHRA and CDR2 YSYEKL. The CDR3 DNA reads as TGCGCCAGCAGCCAAGGAGGCTGGGACATTCAGTACTTC. It translates to CASSQGGWDIQYF.

CDR3 nucleotides: TGTGCCAGCAGCGACCACAGGAGCTCCTATAATTCACCCCTCCACTTT. Translating it yields CASSDHRSSYNSPLHF. The chain uses TRBV2 and TRBJ1-6; weak D call: TRBD1 (5 bases). Trimming shortened V by 6 bases and J by 0 bases, and 12 bases separated the two germline ends. CDR1 SNHLY and CDR2 FYNNEI come from the germline V gene. CDR3 length: 16 amino acids.

V gene TRBV6-6 combines with J gene TRBJ2-7, with no clear D. The CDR3 spans 13 residues. V was cut by 2 bases and J by 2 bases, with 7 bases left in between. Germline V gene lookup returns CDR1 MNHNY and CDR2 SVGAGI (reference sequence). CDR3 in amino acids: CASSYDVTYEQYF. CDR3 in DNA: TGTGCCAGCAGTTACGACGTTACCTACGAGCAGTACTTC.

This clone occurred a few times. The chain uses TRBV9 and TRBJ1-1; unclear D gene. The length of the CDR3 is 14 residues. V lost 0 bases to trimming and J lost 4 bases, with 10 bases between them. Per the germline V gene, CDR1 is SGDLS and CDR2 is YYNGEE. The CDR3 reads CASSVVPGSTEAFF. The CDR3 bases are TGTGCCAGCAGCGTAGTGCCCGGATCCACTGAAGCTTTCTTT.

The rearrangement uses TRBV30 and TRBJ1-5; the D is unclear. The CDR3 is 14 amino acids. Germline lookup yields CDR1 GTSNPN and CDR2 SVGIG (reference sequence). V lost 0 bases and J 6 bases, leaving 12 bases between the germline ends. In DNA, the CDR3 is TGTGCCTGGAGTGTATGGGGAATGGGTCAGCCCCAGCATTTT. It translates to CAWSVWGMGQPQHF.

The chain has TRBV28 and TRBJ2-1; 8 positions match TRBD1. V gave up 2 bases and J gave up 6 bases; unmatched junction bases: 3. The germline CDR1 and CDR2 sequences are MDHEN and SYDVKM. The CDR3 length is 14 residues. For the CDR3, the DNA is TGTGCCAGCAGTTTACGGACAGGGTCCAATGAGCAGTTCTTC. Translated: CASSLRTGSNEQFF.

The chain carries TRBV2 and TRBJ2-7, with 9 bases aligning to TRBD1. The CDR3 is 20 amino acids. Germline values: CDR1 SNHLY, CDR2 FYNNEI. V lost 5 bases, J lost 2 bases, and 22 bases stayed unmatched. CDR3 nucleotide sequence: TGTGCCAGCAGTAGAGCCAGGGACAGGGTGTCGGACAGGATCCCCTACGAGCAGTACTTC. This translates into CASSRARDRVSDRIPYEQYF.

This CDR3 reads CASSYGQGEGNEQFF. The DNA for the CDR3 is TGTGCCAGCAGTTACGGACAGGGGGAGGGCAATGAGCAGTTCTTC. This chain connects TRBV6-6 to TRBJ2-1, with 10 positions matching TRBD1. Germline V CDR1 and CDR2: MNHNY, SVGAGI (reference sequence). V dropped 2 bases and J dropped 6; count of bases not matched to a gene: 4. The CDR3 covers 15 residues.

This chain links TRBV6-5 with TRBJ1-2; maybe TRBD1 (5 bases). This CDR3 spans 14 amino acids. The V gene lost 1 base and the J gene lost 5 bases, with 11 bases spanning the gap. The germline V gene has CDR1 MNHEY and CDR2 SVGAGI. CDR3 amino acids: CASSYLPRGYGYTF. CDR3 nucleotide sequence: TGTGCCAGCAGTTACTTGCCGAGGGGATATGGCTACACCTTC.

V and J are TRBV27 and TRBJ1-2; D is unclear. V was cut by 5 bases and J by 5 bases, with 12 bases left in between. The CDR3 sequence is 13 residues long. The germline CDR1 and CDR2 sequences are MNHEY and SMNVEV (reference sequence). The DNA for the CDR3 is TGTGCCAGCAGTGCGGGCGGCGTATATGGCTACACCTTC. Translated: CASSAGGVYGYTF.

The chain employs TRBV7-9 and TRBJ2-2; weak D call: TRBD1 (6 bases). Trimming took off 11 bases at V and 4 bases at J, with 20 bases between the two ends. The CDR3 contains 15 residues. The germline V gene has CDR1 SEHNR and CDR2 FQNEAQ (reference sequence). The CDR3 region has the DNA TGTGCCCCCAGGGGCTGGGAACAAGGCACCGGGGAGCTGTTTTTT. It yields the protein CAPRGWEQGTGELFF.

This clone is a singleton in its sample. CDR3 loop: CASTSPGASPPSTDTQYF. In nucleotides, the CDR3 is TGTGCCAGTACCTCCCCCGGGGCTAGCCCGCCTAGCACAGATACGCAGTATTTT. This chain uses TRBV19 with TRBJ2-3; D may be TRBD1 or TRBD2 (5 bases each). Germline values: CDR1 LNHDA, CDR2 SQIVND (reference sequence). This CDR3 is built from 18 residues. Trimming shortened V by 7 bases and J by 0 bases, and 23 bases separated the two germline ends.

The chain uses TRBV5-6 and TRBJ2-7; TRBD2 aligns across 7 bases. Germline V lookup: CDR1 SGHDT, CDR2 YYEEEE. The CDR3 is 15 amino acids. Unmatched junction bases numbered 9, after V lost 1 base and J lost 5 bases. The CDR3 nucleotides read TGTGCCAGCAGCTTGAACGGGAGGTGGCGGCACGAGCAGTACTTC. This encodes CASSLNGRWRHEQYF.

This rearrangement joins TRBV7-9 to TRBJ1-2, with 7 bases fitting TRBD1. CDR3 size: 14 residues. The germline CDR1 and CDR2 sequences are SEHNR and FQNEAQ (reference sequence). V dropped 5 bases and J dropped 7; count of bases not matched to a gene: 10. The CDR3 is CASSPTRGEGGYTF. CDR3 sequence (DNA): TGTGCCAGCAGCCCGACCAGGGGGGAAGGTGGCTACACCTTC.

V usage is TRBV7-9 and J usage is TRBJ1-6; D call uncertain. This CDR3 has 14 amino acids. V lost 5 bases to trimming and J lost 4 bases, with 9 bases between them. Germline V gives CDR1 SEHNR, CDR2 FQNEAQ (reference sequence). CDR3 in amino acids: CASSHAGYNSPLHF. The CDR3 nucleotides are TGTGCCAGCAGCCACGCAGGATATAATTCACCCCTCCACTTT.

V gene TRBV5-4 combines with J gene TRBJ2-6; possibly TRBD2 for D (6 bases). Looked up from germline, CDR1 is SGHNT and CDR2 is YYREEE (reference sequence). The CDR3 loop spans 16 amino acids. V lost 9 bases and J lost 4, with 20 bases in between. CDR3 sequence (DNA): TGTGCCACCCGAGTCGGAGGGAATATGGGGGCCAACGTCCTGACTTTC. It is translated as CATRVGGNMGANVLTF.

Here the CDR3 DNA reads TGTGCCAGCAGCCTATCTGCCTTTAGCGGGGGGGGAAGCACAGATACGCAGTATTTT. Translation gives CASSLSAFSGGGSTDTQYF. The V call is TRBV7-9, the J call TRBJ2-3, with 11 bases fitting TRBD2. CDR3 size: 19 residues. Trimming removed 5 bases from V and 0 bases from J; junction bases left unmatched: 13. Germline V gene data show CDR1 as SEHNR and CDR2 as FQNEAQ (reference sequence).

This chain links TRBV5-6 with TRBJ2-7; D is perhaps TRBD2 (6 bases). Germline CDR1 SGHDT, CDR2 YYEEEE. The CDR3 sequence is 19 residues long. Trimming cost V 4 bases and J 6 bases, with 32 bases left between them. CDR3 residues: CASSMLASLGDSTRGEQYF. CDR3 bases: TGTGCCAGCAGCATGTTAGCTTCGTTAGGGGACTCAACACGGGGCGAGCAGTACTTC.

The table lists this clone with many counts. The sample carries other DNA sequences with the same CDR3. The chain joins TRBV7-9 to TRBJ2-2, with TRBD1 identical over 9 bases. This CDR3 is 18 amino acids long. The junction had 11 bases not matched to a gene; V was cut back by 5 bases and J by 1 base. CDR1 and CDR2 (germline): SEHNR, FQNEAQ (reference sequence). CDR3: CASSVLWTGVMNTGELFF. The CDR3 coding sequence is TGTGCCAGCAGCGTCCTTTGGACAGGGGTCATGAACACCGGGGAGCTGTTTTTT.

V is TRBV6-7 and J is TRBJ1-3; 8 positions match TRBD1. TRBV6-7 is an ORF, and what it does is uncertain. The CDR3 has 14 amino acids. The junction had 5 bases not matched to a gene; V was cut back by 8 bases and J by 2 bases. In DNA, the CDR3 is TGTGCCAGCTCCGGACAGGGTCCTGGAAACACCATATATTTT. Its protein product is CASSGQGPGNTIYF.

J is TRBJ2-5 and V is TRBV5-1; D is perhaps TRBD2 (7 bases). Germline CDR1 and CDR2: SGHRS and YFSETQ. The CDR3 extends over 15 amino acids. The germline V and J ends were trimmed by 4 bases and 5 bases, with 18 bases remaining between them. In nucleotides, the CDR3 is TGCGCCAGCAGCCCTGGCTGGGGGGGGCAGGAGACCCAGTACTTC. Its protein product is CASSPGWGGQETQYF.

The gene calls are TRBV28 and TRBJ1-5; TRBD1 is a possible D gene (6 bases). The CDR3 is 16 amino acids. Deletions cut 5 bases from V and 0 bases from J, with 14 bases between. The germline V gene encodes CDR1 MDHEN and CDR2 SYDVKM. CDR3 loop: CASSHEGTLSNQPQHF. CDR3 sequence (DNA): TGTGCCAGCAGTCACGAGGGGACACTTAGCAATCAGCCCCAGCATTTT.

This chain uses TRBV7-2 with TRBJ2-7; D unclear. The CDR3 contains 12 residues. Germline-derived CDR1 and CDR2 are SGHTA and FQGNSA. V lost 5 bases to trimming and J lost 4 bases, with 9 bases between them. In DNA form, the CDR3 reads TGTGCCAGCAGCGCACGACTGTACGAGCAGTACTTC. It specifies CASSARLYEQYF.

As regards this clone: A junction boundary mismatches the germline segment, possibly from a read error. The chain joins TRBV7-7 to TRBJ2-2; D uncertain. There are 14 residues in the CDR3. CDR1 SSHAT and CDR2 FNYEAQ come from the germline V gene (reference sequence). For the CDR3, the DNA is TGTGCTAGCAGCTTAGAGGATAAGGCCGGGGAGCTGTTTTTT. Its translation: CASSLEDKAGELFF.

As DNA, the CDR3 is TGTGCCAGCATCGGGGTGAACACTGAAGCTTTCTTT. Translating gives CASIGVNTEAFF. The V and J genes are TRBV6-5 and TRBJ1-1; no clear D gene. The CDR3 is made up of 12 amino acids. Germline V CDR1 and CDR2: MNHEY, SVGAGI. Trimming removed 7 bases at V and 0 bases at J, with 6 bases between.

The chain recombines TRBV19 with TRBJ2-7; D perhaps matches TRBD2 (5 bases). The CDR3 runs to 13 residues. Trimming took off 5 bases at V and 3 bases at J, with 11 bases between the two ends. Germline lookup yields CDR1 LNHDA and CDR2 SQIVND (reference sequence). Written as DNA, the CDR3 is TGTGCCAGTAGTCTCGGACTCGACTACGAGCAGTACTTC. Translating gives CASSLGLDYEQYF.